This TCR beta chain comes out of a study of blood T cell repertoires in COVID-19 (TCRdb year 2020). In terms of the full investigation: The collaborator samples originated in the United States, Italy and Spain and spanned the acute and convalescent phases of COVID-19. The prospective study material was composed of cDNA or gDNA derived from T cells, B-cell-depleted T cells, or PBMCs. Subjects who had been exposed to COVID-19, were actively infected with it, or had recovered from it provided the deeply sampled blood TCRbeta repertoires that made up the dataset. A freely available public database, intended as a resource for researchers studying the immune response to SARS-CoV-2, is where the repertoires were released. The samples were drawn from the first 160 participants of the ongoing ImmuneRACE study and from 1,200 or so subjects provided by 6 global collaborators. A de-identified subject ID, COVID-19 status, age in years and sex were almost always included in the sample metadata. Where available, HLA class I and class II types were obtained from metadata supplied by the sample provider rather than from assay-based typing.

This clone has only a few counts. Its antigen has not been determined. The input lacks base qualities; no much larger clone sits a single base away. The germline V gene (reference sequence) supplies CDR1 SEHNR and CDR2 FQNEAQ. V loses 3 bases, J loses 6 bases, and the germline ends lie 5 bases apart. From the cysteine through the phenylalanine, the CDR3 covers 11 amino acids. Only CDR3 DNA remains: 33 bases, in frame from the first base. The immunoSEQ Assay, a bias-controlled multiplex PCR, was used to amplify TCRbeta CDR3 regions from genomic DNA. The authors processed their data as follows. The number of nucleated cells in each sample was estimated by amplification of reference gene primers within the assay. To quantify the absolute abundance of each unique TCRbeta CDR3 rearrangement, sequence reads were collapsed and filtered. For each sample, productive Simpson clonality was calculated as the square root of Simpson's diversity index over productive rearrangements. TCRdb carries this immuneACCESS record with in-frame sequences only. Its versions omit some clonotypes, under half of them owing to an unresolved V gene in the studies checked, with the rest unexplained. The D gene and trimming were derived from the DNA, and the V and J assignments and clone size from that table. The sample contains over 110,000 clones, 80% to 85% of them found a single time. Clones ranked in the top ten supply roughly 8% of the sample.

What the work shows at the level of the full study, not this receptor alone: The amount of clinical and demographic metadata varied by source and participant and was provided uncurated.

Each collaborating institution followed its own protocols to collect whole blood in K2EDTA tubes. For TCRbeta analysis, collaborator samples were shipped as frozen whole blood, as isolated PBMCs, or as DNA extracted from either sample type. The rearrangement combines TRBV7-9 with TRBJ1-1, with no confidently assigned D gene. The sequence came from a human donor in a cohort sampled during active COVID-19. Input material: peripheral blood. The CDR3 protein is CASSFHSEAFF. The DNA reads TGTGCCAGCAGCTTCCATTCTGAAGCTTTCTTT.